This T cell receptor beta chain stems from a study of blood T cell repertoires in COVID-19. Original analysis: Reference gene primer amplification gave nucleated cell count estimates. This table comes from immunoSEQ multiplex PCR, and its TCRdb copy is limited to in-frame clones, with some not included. V, J and clone size reflect that table, while D and trimming were determined from the DNA. The profile shows about 410,000 clones, less than 95% of them singletons. Living in about two dozen US areas, the participants were between roughly 18 and 90 years of age. Trimming removed 8 bases at V and 8 bases at J, with 15 bases between. The CDR3 is made up of 12 amino acids. Germline loops: CDR1 MNHEY, CDR2 SVGAGI.

This sequence joins TRBV6-5 and TRBJ1-2; possibly TRBD1 for D (6 bases). What was sequenced was PBMCs or T cells enriched from blood (not recorded which). This sequence originates from a man between 18 and 29 years old who had recovered from COVID-19. The CDR3 nucleotides read TGTGCCAGCCAGGGGCAGGGAAGAGGCTACACCTTC. Protein: CASQGQGRGYTF.